The TCR beta chain under discussion was sequenced for a study of spatial heterogeneity in lung cancer. Overall study: Patients with untreated early-stage non-small cell lung cancer, numbering 55 to 80, were the donors. Sequencing of follow-up PBMC samples took place when they were available, at a median of around two years after resection. The average count in raw reads for each unique TCR and UMI combination exceeded nine appearances.

Regarding the study as a whole: The study found ubiquitous expanded tumor TCRs in blood more at resection than follow-up.

TCRdb re-called the 5' RACE reads through MiXCR, storing one row per CDR3 protein. Found here are more than 95,000 distinct CDR3 sequences, about 12% of them singletons; the top ten hold roughly 17%. In regard to this clonotype: The antigen is unknown.

Time point of the sample: blood at routine non-recurrence follow-up after resection. Whole RNA from tumor, nontumor lung or frozen PBMC was sequenced unsorted. This sequence was found in a male donor with early-stage non-small cell lung cancer. Sequences were derived from PBMCs, sampled at follow-up.

The CDR3 here is CASSIEGSYNEQFF. In DNA, the CDR3 is TGCGCCAGCAGTATAGAGGGTTCCTACAATGAGCAGTTCTTC. The rearrangement joins TRBV5-1 to TRBJ2-1, with D maybe TRBD2 (5 bases). The CDR3 is 14 residues long. V dropped 5 bases and J dropped 1 base, with 10 bases sitting between them. The germline gives CDR1 SGHRS, CDR2 YFSETQ.